The clone carrying this T cell receptor (beta chain) is a singleton in its sample. This sample is drawn from a study of cytomegalovirus exposure and HLA in healthy donors. Amplification used 60 Vbeta primers and 13 Jbeta primers. Sequenced by immunoSEQ multiplex PCR; TCRdb stores in-frame clones only, minus some. The table has about 90,000 clones, 65% to 80% seen once; the top ten hold 2.7%. The germline CDR1 and CDR2 sequences are ENHRY and SYGVKD. The CDR3 consists of 15 residues. The V end lost 3 bases, the J end lost 5 bases, and 16 bases lay between the germline ends. J is TRBJ2-5 and V is TRBV10-3, with D perhaps matching TRBD2 (7 bases). The sequence was obtained from a young man in good health and CMV-seronegative. The sequenced sample was PBMCs. For the CDR3, the DNA is TGTGCCATCAGTGAACCCCGGGGGGCAGGGGAGACCCAGTACTTC. This translates into CAISEPRGAGETQYF.